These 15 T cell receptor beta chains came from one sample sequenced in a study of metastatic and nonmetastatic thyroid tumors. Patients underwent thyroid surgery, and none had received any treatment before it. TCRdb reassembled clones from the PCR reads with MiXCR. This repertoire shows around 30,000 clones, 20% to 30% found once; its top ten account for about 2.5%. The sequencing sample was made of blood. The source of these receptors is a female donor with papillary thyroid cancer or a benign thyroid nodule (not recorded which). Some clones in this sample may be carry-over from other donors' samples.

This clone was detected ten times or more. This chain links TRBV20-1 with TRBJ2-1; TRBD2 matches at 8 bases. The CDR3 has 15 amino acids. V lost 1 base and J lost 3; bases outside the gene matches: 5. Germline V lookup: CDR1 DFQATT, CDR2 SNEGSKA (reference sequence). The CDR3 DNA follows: TGCAGTGCTAGAGCAGGGACTAGAAGCTACAATGAGCAGTTCTTC. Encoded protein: CSARAGTRSYNEQFF.

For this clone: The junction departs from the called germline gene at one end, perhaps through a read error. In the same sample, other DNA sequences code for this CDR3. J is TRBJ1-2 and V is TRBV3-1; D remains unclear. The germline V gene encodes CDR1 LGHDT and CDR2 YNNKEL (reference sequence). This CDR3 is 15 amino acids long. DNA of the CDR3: TGTGCCAGCAGCCAAGTAGGCGACACTAACTATGGGTACACCTTC. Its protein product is CASSQVGDTNYGYTF.

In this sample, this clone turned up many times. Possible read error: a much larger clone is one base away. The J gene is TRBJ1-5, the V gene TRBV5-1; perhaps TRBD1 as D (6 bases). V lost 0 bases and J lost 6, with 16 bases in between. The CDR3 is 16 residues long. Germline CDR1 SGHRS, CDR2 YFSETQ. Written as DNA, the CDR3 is TGCGCCAGCAGCTTGGAAGGCAGGGGTAAAGGTCAGCCCCAGCATTTT. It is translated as CASSLEGRGKGQPQHF.

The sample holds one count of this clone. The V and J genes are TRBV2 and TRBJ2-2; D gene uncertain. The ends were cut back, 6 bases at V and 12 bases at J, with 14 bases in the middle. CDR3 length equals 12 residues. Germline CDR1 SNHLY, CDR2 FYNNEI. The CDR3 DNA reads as TGTGCCAGCAGCTCCCACACCGCGCAGCTGTTTTTT. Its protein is CASSSHTAQLFF.

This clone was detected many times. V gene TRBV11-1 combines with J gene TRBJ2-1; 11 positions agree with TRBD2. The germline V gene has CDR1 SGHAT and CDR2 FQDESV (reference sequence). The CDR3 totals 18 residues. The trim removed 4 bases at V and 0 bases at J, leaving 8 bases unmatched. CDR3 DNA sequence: TGTGCCAGCAGCTCCGCCAGGACTAGCGGGTACTCCTACAATGAGCAGTTCTTC. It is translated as CASSSARTSGYSYNEQFF.

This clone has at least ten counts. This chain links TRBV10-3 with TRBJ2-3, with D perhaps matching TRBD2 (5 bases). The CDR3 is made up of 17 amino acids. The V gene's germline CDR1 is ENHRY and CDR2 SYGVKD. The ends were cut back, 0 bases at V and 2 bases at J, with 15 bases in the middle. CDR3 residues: CAISESSLADNTDTQYF. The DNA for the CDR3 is TGTGCCATCAGTGAGTCGAGTCTAGCTGACAACACAGATACGCAGTATTTT.

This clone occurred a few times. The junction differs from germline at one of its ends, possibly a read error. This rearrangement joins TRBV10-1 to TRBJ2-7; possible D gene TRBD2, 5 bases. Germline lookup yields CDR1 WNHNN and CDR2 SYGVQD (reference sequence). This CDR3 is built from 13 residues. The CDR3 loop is CANSAGGLADQYF. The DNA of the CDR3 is TGCGCCAACAGTGCCGGCGGGTTGGCCGATCAGTACTTC.

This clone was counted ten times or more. The CDR3 DNA follows: TGTGCCAGCATGCGCGGGCGGAGCTCCTACGAGCAGTACTTC. It is translated as CASMRGRSSYEQYF. This chain connects TRBV7-2 to TRBJ2-7; the D gene is possibly TRBD2 (5 bases). Germline CDR1 is SGHTA and CDR2 is FQGNSA. Trimming removed 7 bases at V and 0 bases at J, with 13 bases between. There are 14 residues in the CDR3.

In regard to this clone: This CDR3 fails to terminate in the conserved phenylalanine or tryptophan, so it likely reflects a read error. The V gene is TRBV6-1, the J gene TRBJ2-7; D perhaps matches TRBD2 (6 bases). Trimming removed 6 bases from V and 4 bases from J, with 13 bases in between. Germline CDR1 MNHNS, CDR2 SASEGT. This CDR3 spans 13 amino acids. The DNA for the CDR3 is TGTGCCAGCAGCGGGACTGGAACTTACGAGCAGTACCTC. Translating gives CASSGTGTYEQYL.

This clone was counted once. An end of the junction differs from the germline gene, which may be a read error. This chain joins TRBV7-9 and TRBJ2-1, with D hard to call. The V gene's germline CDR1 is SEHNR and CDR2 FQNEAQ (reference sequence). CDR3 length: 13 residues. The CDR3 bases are TGTGCCAGCAGCTTACCAACGTACAATGAGCAGATCTTC. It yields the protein CASSLPTYNEQIF.

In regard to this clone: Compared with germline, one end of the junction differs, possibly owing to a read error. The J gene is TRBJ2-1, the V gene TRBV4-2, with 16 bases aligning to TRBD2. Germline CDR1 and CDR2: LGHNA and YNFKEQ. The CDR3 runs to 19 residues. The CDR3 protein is CASSPAGTSGRAGYNVQFF. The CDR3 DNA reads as TGTGCCAGCAGCCCTGCCGGGACTAGCGGGAGGGCGGGCTACAATGTGCAGTTCTTC.

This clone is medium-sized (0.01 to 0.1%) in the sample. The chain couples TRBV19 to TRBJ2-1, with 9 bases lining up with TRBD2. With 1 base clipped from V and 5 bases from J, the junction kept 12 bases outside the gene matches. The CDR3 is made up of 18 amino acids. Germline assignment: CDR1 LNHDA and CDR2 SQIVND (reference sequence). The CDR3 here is CASSIGIVTAGGNNEQFF. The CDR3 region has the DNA TGTGCCAGTAGTATAGGGATTGTGACAGCGGGAGGTAACAATGAGCAGTTCTTC.

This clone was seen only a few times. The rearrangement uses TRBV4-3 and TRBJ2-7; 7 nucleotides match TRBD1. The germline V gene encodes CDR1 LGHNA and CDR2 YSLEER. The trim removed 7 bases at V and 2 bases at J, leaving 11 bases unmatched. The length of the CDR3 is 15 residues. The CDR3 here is CASNPGQVRTYEQYF. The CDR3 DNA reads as TGCGCCAGCAACCCAGGACAGGTGAGGACCTACGAGCAGTACTTC.

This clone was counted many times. The CDR3 DNA reads as TGCGCCAGCAGCCCCCTCCTAGCGGGAGGGAGTGATATTCAGTACTTC. Residues: CASSPLLAGGSDIQYF. V and J are TRBV4-1 and TRBJ2-4; 12 bases agree with TRBD2. The CDR3 length is 16 residues. The junction had 11 bases not matched to a gene; V was cut back by 4 bases and J by 10 bases. Germline values: CDR1 MGHRA, CDR2 YSYEKL.

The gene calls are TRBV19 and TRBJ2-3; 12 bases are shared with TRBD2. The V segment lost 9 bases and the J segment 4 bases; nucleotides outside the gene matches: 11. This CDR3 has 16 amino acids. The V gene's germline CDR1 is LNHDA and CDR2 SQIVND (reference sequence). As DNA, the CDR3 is TGTGCCAGCAGCGTAGCCGCTAGCGGGAGGGCAGATACGCAGTATTTT. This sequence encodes CASSVAASGRADTQYF. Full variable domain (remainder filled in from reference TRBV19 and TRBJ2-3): DGGITQSPKYLFRKEGQNVTLSCEQNLNHDAMYWYRQDPGQGLRLIYYSQIVNDFQKGDIAEGYSVSREKKESFPLTVTSAQKNPTAFYLCASSVAASGRADTQYFGPGTRLTVL.